The 30 T cell receptor beta chains given below trace back to one sample, sequenced in a study of T cell changes during pregnancy in multiple sclerosis. The repertoire was sequenced with immunoSEQ multiplex PCR; TCRdb's copy has only in-frame clones and lacks some. The sample lists around 40,000 clones; approximately 89% were seen once. The specimen was CD4+ T cells from peripheral blood mononuclear cells, collected after pregnancy. These receptors came from a female donor in good health, enrolled as a control in a pregnancy study.

The V gene is TRBV6-5, the J gene TRBJ1-2; 9 bases match TRBD1. The CDR3 runs to 15 residues. The V gene end was trimmed by 4 bases and the J gene end by 4 bases; junction bases not matched to a gene: 7. Germline values: CDR1 MNHEY, CDR2 SVGAGI. The CDR3 is CASSWHRGLGYGYTF. The DNA of the CDR3 is TGTGCCAGCAGTTGGCACAGGGGGCTGGGCTATGGCTACACCTTC.

The V and J genes are TRBV27 and TRBJ2-2; tentative D call: TRBD1 (6 bases). This CDR3 spans 14 amino acids. The V and J ends lost 5 bases and 6 bases respectively, with 13 bases between them. Germline lookup yields CDR1 MNHEY and CDR2 SMNVEV (reference sequence). CDR3 coding DNA: TGTGCCAGCAGTATAACACAGGGATCCGGGGAGCTGTTTTTT. It specifies CASSITQGSGELFF.

V is TRBV7-2 and J is TRBJ2-5; TRBD2 aligns across 8 bases. The trim removed 5 bases at V and 2 bases at J, leaving 1 base unmatched. The CDR3 extends over 13 amino acids. The V gene's germline CDR1 is SGHTA and CDR2 FQGNSA. The CDR3: CASSPSGQETQYF. The CDR3 nucleotides read TGTGCCAGCAGCCCTAGCGGGCAAGAGACCCAGTACTTC.

The chain links TRBV7-8 to TRBJ1-2; D may be TRBD1 (5 bases). CDR3 length: 14 residues. Germline V gene data show CDR1 as SGHVS and CDR2 as FQNEAQ. V gave up 6 bases and J gave up 6 bases, with 17 bases separating them. CDR3 nucleotide sequence: TGTGCCAGCAGGTTAAGGGGTTCATTTGATGGCTACACCTTC. It specifies CASRLRGSFDGYTF.

This chain links TRBV7-9 with TRBJ2-7, with a possible D match to TRBD1 (5 bases). This CDR3 region has 14 residues. V lost 0 bases, J lost 4 bases, and 10 bases lay in between. CDR1 and CDR2 from the germline V gene are SEHNR and FQNEAQ (reference sequence). DNA for the CDR3: TGTGCCAGCAGCTTAGCGACAGTGGTTTACGAGCAGTACTTC. Residues: CASSLATVVYEQYF.

The V call is TRBV10-2, the J call TRBJ2-6; D is perhaps TRBD1 (6 bases). The V end was cut by 5 bases, the J end by 2 bases, with 13 bases between. Looked up from germline, CDR1 is WSHSY and CDR2 is SAAADI. The CDR3 runs to 16 residues. The CDR3 coding sequence is TGCGCCAGCAGTAGCGCAGGGGTCGCTGGGGCCAACGTCCTGACTTTC. The encoded protein is CASSSAGVAGANVLTF.

The chain employs TRBV29-1 and TRBJ2-5; no reliable D call. V was shortened by 3 bases and J by 0 bases, with 5 bases between the two germline ends. The CDR3 is 12 residues long. Germline V lookup: CDR1 SQVTM, CDR2 ANQGSEA. The CDR3 here is CSVDRHQETQYF. The CDR3 DNA follows: TGCAGCGTTGACAGGCACCAAGAGACCCAGTACTTC.

V usage is TRBV5-1 and J usage is TRBJ2-1, with 7 bases that match TRBD2. V was clipped by 0 bases and J by 5 bases; unmatched bases: 5. The CDR3 extends over 15 amino acids. Per germline, CDR1 SGHRS and CDR2 YFSETQ. CDR3 coding DNA: TGCGCCAGCAGCTTGGTCAGCGGGGCGAACAATGAGCAGTTCTTC. Translation gives CASSLVSGANNEQFF.

The chain is built from TRBV7-6 and TRBJ2-5; D not resolved. The CDR3 loop spans 13 amino acids. V shed 2 bases and J shed 2 bases, with 6 bases lying between them. The germline V gene has CDR1 SGHVS and CDR2 FNYEAQ. The CDR3: CASSLRVQETQYF. For the CDR3, the DNA is TGTGCCAGCAGCTTACGGGTGCAAGAGACCCAGTACTTC.

This clone was recorded a few times. The chain employs TRBV6-4 and TRBJ1-2; no reliable D call. CDR1 and CDR2 from the germline V gene are MRHNA and SNTAGT. The CDR3 sequence is 18 residues long. Between the trimmed V and J ends, which lost 0 bases and 4 bases, there was a span of 21 bases. CDR3 residues: CASSDSYSVDPEGYGYTF. The CDR3 DNA follows: TGTGCCAGCAGTGACTCGTATTCGGTCGACCCTGAGGGCTATGGCTACACCTTC.

The rearrangement joins TRBV2 to TRBJ2-1; 7 nucleotides align to TRBD1. The ends lost 8 bases at V and 5 bases at J; junction bases unmatched: 9. The CDR3 runs 14 residues. Per germline, CDR1 SNHLY and CDR2 FYNNEI. The CDR3 DNA reads as TGTGCCAGCCGATCGTTCGGGACAGACAATGAGCAGTTCTTC. It yields the protein CASRSFGTDNEQFF.

This clone occurred once. This rearrangement joins TRBV11-2 to TRBJ2-3; possibly TRBD2 for D (5 bases). The CDR3 sequence is 15 residues long. V was cut by 5 bases and J by 3 bases, with 15 bases left in between. Germline V lookup: CDR1 SGHAT, CDR2 FQNNGV. The CDR3: CASSRGPLGTDTQYF. CDR3 nucleotides: TGTGCCAGCAGCCGCGGGCCCCTCGGGACAGATACGCAGTATTTT. The variable domain in full, completed from reference TRBV11-2 and TRBJ2-3, reads EAGVAQSPRYKIIEKRQSVAFWCNPISGHATLYWYQQILGQGPKLLIQFQNNGVVDDSQLPKDRFSAERLKGVDSTLKIQPAKLEDSAVYLCASSRGPLGTDTQYFGPGTRLTVL.

The rearrangement uses TRBV19 and TRBJ2-7; the D is unclear. Germline CDR1 and CDR2: LNHDA and SQIVND (reference sequence). Trimming cost V 1 base and J 1 base, with 8 bases left between them. There are 14 residues in the CDR3. In DNA form, the CDR3 reads TGTGCCAGTAGTATAGGGAGCCAGTCCTACGAGCAGTACTTC. This translates into CASSIGSQSYEQYF.

The chain carries TRBV6-5 and TRBJ1-6, with TRBD1 identical over 9 bases. Germline CDR1 MNHEY, CDR2 SVGAGI. V trimming: 6 bases; J trimming: 9 bases; junction bases outside the gene matches: 9. The CDR3 spans 15 residues. CDR3 sequence (DNA): TGTGCCAGCAGGGACGACAGGGGGATAGGTTCACCCCTCCACTTT. Amino acids: CASRDDRGIGSPLHF.

This clone was seen a single time. The chain recombines TRBV28 with TRBJ2-2, with 9 positions matching TRBD2. This CDR3 contains 16 residues. With V trimmed by 6 bases and J by 7 bases, 12 bases remained unmatched. CDR1 is MDHEN and CDR2 is SYDVKM in the germline V gene. Here the CDR3 reads CASSPQKSGRIGELFF. CDR3 sequence (DNA): TGTGCCAGCAGCCCCCAGAAGAGCGGGAGGATCGGGGAGCTGTTTTTT.

This chain joins TRBV25-1 and TRBJ1-5; 7 nucleotides align to TRBD1. J lost 4 bases, V lost 3 bases, and 3 bases had no gene match. The CDR3 loop spans 14 amino acids. Germline V gene data show CDR1 as MGHDK and CDR2 as SYGVNS. CDR3 amino acids: CASSDPGGNQPQHF. CDR3 in DNA: TGTGCCAGCAGTGACCCAGGGGGTAATCAGCCCCAGCATTTT.

The rearrangement joins TRBV5-4 to TRBJ2-7; D perhaps matches TRBD1 (5 bases). The germline gives CDR1 SGHNT, CDR2 YYREEE (reference sequence). V lost 3 bases and J 0 bases, leaving 7 bases between the germline ends. CDR3 length: 13 amino acids. CDR3 coding DNA: TGTGCCAGCAGCTCAGGGTCCTCCTACGAGCAGTACTTC. Encoded protein: CASSSGSSYEQYF.

This rearrangement joins TRBV7-2 to TRBJ2-1; TRBD2 matches 8 bases. The CDR3 is 16 amino acids. CDR1 is SGHTA, CDR2 FQGNSA, per germline. Losses at the gene ends were 4 bases for V and 3 bases for J; bases not matched to a gene: 8. In DNA, the CDR3 is TGTGCCAGCAGCTCGGGGCCGGGGGGGGTCTACAATGAGCAGTTCTTC. As protein: CASSSGPGGVYNEQFF.

A single count supports this clone. V usage is TRBV28 and J usage is TRBJ2-4; TRBD1 aligns across 9 bases. Germline V gene data show CDR1 as MDHEN and CDR2 as SYDVKM. The J segment lost 9 bases and the V segment lost 6 bases, leaving 6 bases of the junction unmatched. The CDR3 loop spans 13 amino acids. The CDR3 bases are TGTGCCAGCAGACAAGGGGGACAGGGCATTCAGTACTTC. Amino acid sequence: CASRQGGQGIQYF.

This chain uses TRBV6-5 with TRBJ1-2; 8 nucleotides align to TRBD1. This CDR3 contains 14 residues. With V trimmed by 6 bases and J by 5 bases, 8 bases remained unmatched. Germline V gene data show CDR1 as MNHEY and CDR2 as SVGAGI. CDR3 in amino acids: CASRNRGRGYGYTF. The CDR3 DNA reads TGTGCCAGCAGGAACAGGGGGAGAGGGTATGGCTACACCTTC.

The V call is TRBV5-1, the J call TRBJ2-2, with 10 nucleotides matching TRBD1. CDR1 is SGHRS, CDR2 YFSETQ, per germline. V lost 2 bases to trimming and J lost 7 bases; unmatched junction nucleotides: 5. This CDR3 region has 15 residues. The CDR3 bases are TGCGCCAGCAGCTTTTCGACAGGGGGCGGCGGGGAGCTGTTTTTT. Residues: CASSFSTGGGGELFF.

A single count supports this clone. The chain has TRBV30 and TRBJ2-7; 10 bases match TRBD2. Trimming cost V 6 bases and J 2 bases; bases outside gene matches: 10. Germline V gene lookup returns CDR1 GTSNPN and CDR2 SVGIG (reference sequence). The CDR3 has 15 residues. The CDR3 sequence is CACPRASGSPYEQYF. The CDR3, as DNA: TGTGCCTGCCCTCGGGCTAGCGGGAGCCCCTACGAGCAGTACTTC.

The chain carries TRBV30 and TRBJ2-7; TRBD2 is a possible D gene (6 bases). Germline V gives CDR1 GTSNPN, CDR2 SVGIG (reference sequence). V was clipped by 2 bases and J by 0 bases, with 8 bases between them. The CDR3 runs to 13 residues. The CDR3 reads CAWSRESSYEQYF. DNA for the CDR3: TGTGCCTGGAGTCGGGAGAGCTCCTACGAGCAGTACTTC.

The chain couples TRBV5-5 to TRBJ2-3; TRBD2 matches at 7 bases. Germline-derived CDR1 and CDR2 are SGHKS and YYEKEE (reference sequence). Trimming took 2 bases from V and 3 from J; bases not matched to a gene: 3. The CDR3 runs 14 residues. CDR3 sequence reads: CASSFDGGTDTQYF. As DNA, the CDR3 is TGTGCCAGCAGCTTCGACGGGGGGACAGATACGCAGTATTTT.

In this sample, this clone turned up a few times. The chain uses TRBV25-1 and TRBJ1-1; possibly TRBD1 for D (5 bases). The CDR3 contains 13 residues. Trimming cost V 1 base and J 7 bases, with 10 bases left between them. Germline V gene data show CDR1 as MGHDK and CDR2 as SYGVNS. The CDR3 loop reads CASSEWAQGEAFF. DNA of the CDR3: TGTGCCAGCAGTGAATGGGCTCAGGGTGAAGCTTTCTTT.

Only one count was recorded for this clone. The CDR3 region is CASSFRRSSYEQYF. CDR3 nucleotides: TGTGCCAGCAGCTTTCGACGGAGCTCCTACGAGCAGTACTTC. The chain employs TRBV5-6 and TRBJ2-7; D is undetermined. The germline CDR1 and CDR2 sequences are SGHDT and YYEEEE. The CDR3 is made up of 14 amino acids. Trimming left V 2 bases short and J 0 bases short, with 9 bases between.

This chain connects TRBV6-5 to TRBJ1-2, with D possibly matching TRBD1 (5 bases). V dropped 5 bases and J dropped 0 bases, with 10 bases sitting between them. The CDR3 contains 14 residues. Germline V gene lookup returns CDR1 MNHEY and CDR2 SVGAGI. The CDR3 loop is CASSRQFPNYGYTF. CDR3 coding DNA: TGTGCCAGCAGTCGACAGTTCCCTAACTATGGCTACACCTTC.

This clone occurred once. The V call is TRBV5-4, the J call TRBJ1-6; D is ambiguous. Trimming removed 4 bases at V and 6 bases at J, with 17 bases between. CDR1 is SGHNT and CDR2 is YYREEE in the germline V gene (reference sequence). CDR3 length equals 16 residues. The CDR3 loop is CASSNPLRQRNSPLHF. In DNA form, the CDR3 reads TGTGCCAGCAGCAATCCCCTCCGACAACGTAATTCACCCCTCCACTTT. The variable domain in full, with the rest retrieved from reference TRBV5-4 and TRBJ1-6, is ETGVTQSPTHLIKTRGQQVTLRCSSQSGHNTVSWYQQALGQGPQFIFQYYREEENGRGNFPPRFSGLQFPNYSSELNVNALELDDSALYLCASSNPLRQRNSPLHFGNGTRLTVT.

V is TRBV7-6 and J is TRBJ2-5; 9 bases match TRBD2. The CDR3 sequence is 17 residues long. The V gene end was trimmed by 4 bases and the J gene end by 5 bases; junction bases not matched to a gene: 14. Germline CDR1 SGHVS, CDR2 FNYEAQ. CDR3 sequence reads: CASSSSIPRGGLETQYF. The CDR3 region has the DNA TGTGCCAGCAGCTCCTCCATTCCGCGGGGGGGCTTGGAGACCCAGTACTTC. The variable domain in full, completed from reference TRBV7-6 and TRBJ2-5, reads GAGVSQSPRYKVTKRGQDVALRCDPISGHVSLYWYRQALGQGPEFLTYFNYEAQQDKSGLPNDRFSAERPEGSISTLTIQRTEQRDSAMYRCASSSSIPRGGLETQYFGPGTRLLVL.

The V gene is TRBV7-3, the J gene TRBJ2-1, with 8 bases identical to TRBD1. Per germline, CDR1 SGHTA and CDR2 FQGTGA. This CDR3 is 14 amino acids long. V shed 3 bases, J shed 5 bases, and the junction held 3 bases outside the gene matches. The DNA for the CDR3 is TGTGCCAGCAGCTTGTGGACAGGGAACAATGAGCAGTTCTTC. It specifies CASSLWTGNNEQFF.